The clone carrying this T cell receptor beta chain was seen ten or more times. These data are taken from a study of T cells in Graves' hyperthyroidism and ophthalmopathy. Trimming removed 1 base from V and 1 base from J, with 13 bases in between. The CDR3 is 15 residues long. The germline gives CDR1 DFQATT, CDR2 SNEGSKA (reference sequence). Researchers took RNA transcripts and amplified the TCR beta CDR3 regions from them. The study used the HTBI primer set for a first-round RT-PCR of the TCR CDR3. TCRdb recomputed calls from the multiplex PCR reads with MiXCR, one row per CDR3 protein. The repertoire has around 620,000 distinct CDR3 sequences, 14% of them found once; the top ten carry about 6.6%.

V gene TRBV20-1 combines with J gene TRBJ2-5; tentatively, D is TRBD2 (5 bases). The receptor comes from a woman aged 18-29 years with Graves' ophthalmopathy. Sequenced: blood. CDR3 region: CSARVDLLVQETQYF. CDR3 nucleotides: TGCAGTGCTAGAGTGGACTTGCTCGTCCAAGAGACCCAGTACTTC.